In this sample, the clone carrying this T cell receptor (beta chain) turned up many times. CDR3 regions were amplified by Arm-PCR using iRepertoire HTBI primers to build TCR beta libraries. One entry per CDR3 protein, called by TCRdb with MiXCR from the multiplex PCR reads. The table shows roughly 520,000 distinct CDR3 sequences, with about 12% occurring only once. This sample stems from a study of regulatory T cells in long-lasting Graves disease. Germline CDR1 reads LNHDA; CDR2 reads SQIVND (reference sequence). CDR3 length: 19 residues. Losses at the gene ends were 0 bases for V and 2 bases for J; bases not matched to a gene: 15. Documented time point: newly diagnosed GD, antithyroid drugs for less than 3 months. After RNA was extracted from PBMCs, the TCR library was made from it. The data were also submitted as part of a second study, on T cells in Graves' hyperthyroidism and ophthalmopathy. That work contributes: During a first-round RT-PCR of the TCR CDR3, the HTBI primer set was used. A model using 13 V-J features told ophthalmopathy apart from stable hyperthyroidism.

The chain couples TRBV19 to TRBJ1-2, with 7 bases lining up with TRBD1. Sequences were derived from peripheral blood mononuclear cells (PBMCs), sampled at new diagnosis, from a patient treated with antithyroid drugs. The sequence was obtained from a woman between 25 and 40 years old with Graves disease. This CDR3 is CASSIDLEVGQRINYGYTF. CDR3 in DNA: TGTGCCAGTAGTATAGATCTTGAGGTGGGACAGCGAATCAACTATGGCTACACCTTC.